This T cell receptor (beta chain) is from a study of T cells in Graves' hyperthyroidism and ophthalmopathy. The length of the CDR3 is 15 residues. The germline V gene has CDR1 LGHDT and CDR2 YNNKEL (reference sequence). V dropped 2 bases and J dropped 8; count of bases not matched to a gene: 11. Patients aged 18 to 65 had newly diagnosed hyperthyroidism of under 2 months' duration. Diagnoses were made from clinical symptoms, serum measures (thyroxine and TRAb), thyroid ultrasound and orbital computed tomography. TCR beta CDR3 sequences were amplified from RNA transcripts. The study used the HTBI primer set for a first-round RT-PCR of the TCR CDR3. TCRdb re-called the multiplex PCR reads through MiXCR, storing one row per CDR3 protein. Among approximately 870,000 distinct CDR3 sequences, 38% were seen once, and the ten largest hold about 8.9%.

This chain links TRBV3-1 with TRBJ1-2; 7 bases agree with TRBD1. The clonotype comes from a man between 18 and 35 years old with Graves' hyperthyroidism. Sequencing was done on a sample of blood. The CDR3 protein is CASSQRQGGFEGYTF. The CDR3 coding sequence is TGTGCCAGCAGCCAAAGACAGGGTGGATTCGAGGGCTACACCTTC.